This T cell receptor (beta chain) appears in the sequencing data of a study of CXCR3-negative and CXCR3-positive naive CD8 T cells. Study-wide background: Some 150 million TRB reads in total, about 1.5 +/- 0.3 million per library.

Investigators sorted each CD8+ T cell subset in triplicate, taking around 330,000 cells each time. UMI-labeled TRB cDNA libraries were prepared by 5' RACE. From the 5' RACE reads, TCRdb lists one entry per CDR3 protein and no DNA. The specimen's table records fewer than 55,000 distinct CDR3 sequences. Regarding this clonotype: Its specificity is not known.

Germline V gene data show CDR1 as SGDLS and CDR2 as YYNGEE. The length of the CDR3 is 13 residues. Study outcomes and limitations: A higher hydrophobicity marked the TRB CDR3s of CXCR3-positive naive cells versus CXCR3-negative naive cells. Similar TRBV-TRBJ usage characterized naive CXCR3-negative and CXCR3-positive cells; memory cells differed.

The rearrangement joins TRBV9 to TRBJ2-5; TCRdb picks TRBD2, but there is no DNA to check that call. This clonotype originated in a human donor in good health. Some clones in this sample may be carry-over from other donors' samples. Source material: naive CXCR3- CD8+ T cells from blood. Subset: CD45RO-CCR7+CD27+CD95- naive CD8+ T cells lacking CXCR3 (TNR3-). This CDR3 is CASSPGTRETQYF.